The 32 T cell receptor beta chains below were found in one sample sequenced in a study of identifying expanded T cells in peripheral blood. Assay: immunoSEQ multiplex PCR; the TCRdb copy retains only in-frame clones and omits some. This sample has approximately 110,000 clones, with approximately 90% found just once. The sample consisted of blood. These receptor sequences come from a person between 18 and 75 years old in good health.

The chain links TRBV18 to TRBJ2-3; D remains ambiguous. This CDR3 spans 13 amino acids. Germline assignment: CDR1 KGHSH and CDR2 LQKENI. With 3 bases removed from V and 6 bases from J, the gap between germline ends came to 10 bases. In DNA, the CDR3 is TGTGCCAGCTCACCTGCAACTTCGGATACGCAGTATTTT. It specifies CASSPATSDTQYF.

The chain couples TRBV7-2 to TRBJ1-5; tentative D call: TRBD1 (6 bases). The V gene lost 5 bases and the J gene lost 3 bases, with 11 bases spanning the gap. Germline-derived CDR1 and CDR2 are SGHTA and FQGNSA. The CDR3 loop spans 14 amino acids. This CDR3 reads CASSRNRDNQPQHF. DNA for the CDR3: TGTGCCAGCAGCCGAAACAGGGACAATCAGCCCCAGCATTTT.

In regard to this clone: The germline gene is not matched at one end of the junction; a read error may be the cause. This chain connects TRBV13 to TRBJ1-2; no clear D. The V gene's germline CDR1 is PRHDT and CDR2 FYEKMQ (reference sequence). The CDR3 contains 12 residues. This CDR3 is CVSSSAIFGYTF. The DNA of the CDR3 is TGTGTCAGCAGCTCAGCAATCTTTGGCTACACCTTC.

J is TRBJ1-6 and V is TRBV6-6, with D perhaps TRBD1 (5 bases). This CDR3 has 12 amino acids. Per the germline V gene, CDR1 is MNHNY and CDR2 is SVGAGI (reference sequence). The ends were cut back, 9 bases at V and 6 bases at J, with 9 bases in the middle. This chain's CDR3 is CASGTSNSPLHF. CDR3 in DNA: TGTGCCAGTGGGACCTCTAATTCACCCCTCCACTTT.

This clone was detected once. This CDR3 is CASRAGPGYLQYEQYF. CDR3 in DNA: TGTGCCAGCAGAGCCGGCCCGGGGTATCTGCAGTACGAGCAGTACTTC. The genes are TRBV2 and TRBJ2-7; weak D call: TRBD2 (5 bases). The germline V and J ends were trimmed by 6 bases and 4 bases, with 22 bases remaining between them. CDR1 and CDR2 (germline): SNHLY, FYNNEI. The CDR3 consists of 16 residues.

The chain uses TRBV7-9 and TRBJ2-7; D perhaps matches TRBD1 (6 bases). V lost 1 base and J 5 bases, leaving 15 bases between the germline ends. The CDR3 is 15 residues long. CDR1 is SEHNR, CDR2 FQNEAQ, per germline (reference sequence). CDR3 in amino acids: CASSLEGAGVHEQYF. CDR3 nucleotide sequence: TGTGCCAGCAGCTTAGAAGGGGCAGGGGTCCACGAGCAGTACTTC.

The V call is TRBV5-5, the J call TRBJ1-1, with a possible D match to TRBD1 (5 bases). The CDR3 contains 13 residues. The germline V and J ends were trimmed by 4 bases and 5 bases, with 12 bases remaining between them. Germline CDR1 SGHKS, CDR2 YYEKEE (reference sequence). CDR3 region: CASSPIAGTEAFF. In nucleotides, the CDR3 is TGTGCCAGCAGCCCTATCGCAGGGACTGAAGCTTTCTTT.

This clone was picked up one time. Here the CDR3 reads CATSREIRDSRGTGELFF. DNA for the CDR3: TGTGCCACCAGCAGAGAAATAAGGGACTCTCGCGGCACCGGGGAGCTGTTTTTT. The chain uses TRBV15 and TRBJ2-2, with a tentative D call TRBD2 (6 bases). V was shortened by 0 bases and J by 4 bases, with 18 bases between the two germline ends. The CDR3 spans 18 residues. The germline V gene encodes CDR1 LNHNV and CDR2 YYDKDF (reference sequence). Full variable domain (rest looked up from reference TRBV15 and TRBJ2-2): DAMVIQNPRYQVTQFGKPVTLSCSQTLNHNVMYWYQQKSSQAPKLLFHYYDKDFNNEADTPDNFQSRRPNTSFCFLDIRSPGLGDTAMYLCATSREIRDSRGTGELFFGEGSRLTVL.

The chain links TRBV27 to TRBJ1-4; 7 nucleotides match TRBD1. Germline assignment: CDR1 MNHEY and CDR2 SMNVEV (reference sequence). V trimming: 2 bases; J trimming: 13 bases; junction bases outside the gene matches: 10. The CDR3 is 14 amino acids. CDR3 sequence: CASSLNIDRETLFF. The CDR3 DNA follows: TGTGCCAGCAGTTTAAATATTGACAGGGAGACACTGTTTTTT. Supplemented by reference TRBV27 and TRBJ1-4, the full variable domain reads EAQVTQNPRYLITVTGKKLTVTCSQNMNHEYMSWYRQDPGLGLRQIYYSMNVEVTDKGDVPEGYKVSRKEKRNFPLILESPSPNQTSLYFCASSLNIDRETLFFGSGTQLSVL.

In its sample, this clone was seen once. V and J are TRBV6-5 and TRBJ1-5; the D is unclear. Trimming took 0 bases from V and 6 from J, leaving 9 bases between them. Germline CDR1 reads MNHEY; CDR2 reads SVGAGI. This CDR3 is built from 14 residues. The CDR3 DNA reads TGTGCCAGCAGTTACTCGACTTTTGGTCAGCCCCAGCATTTT. It codes for CASSYSTFGQPQHF.

This chain connects TRBV19 to TRBJ2-7, with a weak D call TRBD1 (6 bases). With 5 bases removed from V and 1 base from J, the gap between germline ends came to 12 bases. Germline CDR1 is LNHDA and CDR2 is SQIVND (reference sequence). CDR3 length equals 14 residues. CDR3 nucleotide sequence: TGTGCCAGTAGTCCCCAGACAGGTTCCTACGAGCAGTACTTC. Amino acid sequence: CASSPQTGSYEQYF.

As for this clone: At one boundary the junction diverges from the germline segment, which might be a read error. This sequence joins TRBV19 and TRBJ1-3, with TRBD1 matching over 8 bases. CDR1 is LNHDA, CDR2 SQIVND, per germline (reference sequence). The CDR3 is 16 residues long. The CDR3 nucleotides read TGTGCCAGTAGAATAGGGGACAGGTCATCTGGAAACACCATATATTTT. Translated, it gives CASRIGDRSSGNTIYF.

V gene TRBV7-7 combines with J gene TRBJ2-2; 8 nucleotides agree with TRBD2. Unmatched junction bases numbered 10, after V lost 5 bases and J lost 5 bases. Germline values: CDR1 SSHAT, CDR2 FNYEAQ (reference sequence). The CDR3 runs to 16 residues. The CDR3 region is CASSRSSGGRTGELFF. In nucleotides, the CDR3 is TGTGCCAGCAGCCGAAGCTCGGGGGGGCGAACCGGGGAGCTGTTTTTT.

The chain is built from TRBV6-5 and TRBJ1-5; perhaps TRBD1 as D (5 bases). Trimming stripped 8 bases from V and 1 base from J, with 9 bases between. CDR1 and CDR2 from the germline V gene are MNHEY and SVGAGI. The CDR3 has 13 amino acids. CDR3 nucleotides: TGTGCCAGCGGGGCGCGGAGCAATCAGCCCCAGCATTTT. Protein sequence: CASGARSNQPQHF.

V usage is TRBV27 and J usage is TRBJ1-4; weak D call: TRBD1 (5 bases). The CDR3 loop spans 14 amino acids. Germline V gene lookup returns CDR1 MNHEY and CDR2 SMNVEV (reference sequence). Trimming removed 6 bases from V and 8 bases from J, with 16 bases in between. This CDR3 is CASSSAGAMEKLFF. The CDR3 DNA reads TGTGCCAGCAGCTCAGCCGGGGCAATGGAAAAACTGTTTTTT. Filled out from reference TRBV27 and TRBJ1-4, the complete variable domain reads EAQVTQNPRYLITVTGKKLTVTCSQNMNHEYMSWYRQDPGLGLRQIYYSMNVEVTDKGDVPEGYKVSRKEKRNFPLILESPSPNQTSLYFCASSSAGAMEKLFFGSGTQLSVL.

This clone was detected only once. This sequence joins TRBV6-5 and TRBJ1-5, with D uncertain. The CDR3 has 15 residues. CDR1 is MNHEY, CDR2 SVGAGI, per germline. The germline V and J ends were trimmed by 5 bases and 0 bases, with 11 bases remaining between them. CDR3 DNA: TGTGCCAGCAGTACACAGATTTATAGCAATCAGCCCCAGCATTTT. Its protein is CASSTQIYSNQPQHF.

This chain connects TRBV6-5 to TRBJ2-5; D is ambiguous. CDR3 size: 13 residues. The V and J ends lost 3 bases and 2 bases respectively, with 7 bases between them. Per the germline V gene, CDR1 is MNHEY and CDR2 is SVGAGI. The CDR3 is CASSYASQETQYF. CDR3 coding DNA: TGTGCCAGCAGTTATGCCAGTCAAGAGACCCAGTACTTC.

The gene calls are TRBV10-2 and TRBJ2-7, with D perhaps matching TRBD1 (6 bases). This CDR3 has 14 residues. Germline CDR1 reads WSHSY; CDR2 reads SAAADI. V was cut by 4 bases and J by 6 bases, with 16 bases left in between. The CDR3 is CASSGRGWVGEQYF. The CDR3 DNA reads TGCGCCAGCAGTGGTAGGGGGTGGGTTGGCGAGCAGTACTTC.

A single count supports this clone. The chain uses TRBV15 and TRBJ1-2; D is ambiguous. Per germline, CDR1 LNHNV and CDR2 YYDKDF (reference sequence). The CDR3 is 14 residues long. V was shortened by 1 base and J by 4 bases, with 10 bases between the two germline ends. CDR3 in amino acids: CATSRAKNSYGYTF. In nucleotides, the CDR3 is TGTGCCACCAGCAGAGCCAAGAATTCCTATGGCTACACCTTC. Full variable domain (rest looked up from reference TRBV15 and TRBJ1-2): DAMVIQNPRYQVTQFGKPVTLSCSQTLNHNVMYWYQQKSSQAPKLLFHYYDKDFNNEADTPDNFQSRRPNTSFCFLDIRSPGLGDTAMYLCATSRAKNSYGYTFGSGTRLTVV.

The rearrangement uses TRBV2 and TRBJ2-5; either TRBD1 or TRBD2 may supply D (6 bases each). The CDR3 length is 17 residues. The V gene lost 1 base and the J gene lost 2 bases, with 17 bases spanning the gap. Germline lookup yields CDR1 SNHLY and CDR2 FYNNEI. The DNA of the CDR3 is TGTGCCAGCAGTGAAGGGTACGGGACGGGGGCTCAAGAGACCCAGTACTTC. Translated: CASSEGYGTGAQETQYF.

The V and J genes are TRBV5-1 and TRBJ1-1; 9 bases are shared with TRBD1. Germline lookup yields CDR1 SGHRS and CDR2 YFSETQ. Losses at the gene ends were 5 bases for V and 5 bases for J; bases not matched to a gene: 13. The CDR3 length is 16 residues. CDR3: CASRQRLQGAGTEAFF. As DNA, the CDR3 is TGCGCCAGCAGGCAACGGCTACAGGGGGCTGGAACTGAAGCTTTCTTT.

Concerning this clone itself: One end of the junction does not line up with germline, which may come from a read error. The DNA for the CDR3 is TGCGCCAGCAGCCAAGATCTGGAAGGGTGGTACGAGCAGTACTTC. It encodes CASSQDLEGWYEQYF. The chain links TRBV5-5 to TRBJ2-7; D is undetermined. CDR3 length: 15 amino acids. In germline, CDR1 is SGHKS, CDR2 YYEKEE (reference sequence).

V gene TRBV28 combines with J gene TRBJ1-6; D ambiguous. The CDR3 loop spans 15 amino acids. The germline V gene has CDR1 MDHEN and CDR2 SYDVKM. Between the trimmed V and J ends, which lost 6 bases and 10 bases, there was a span of 19 bases. Written as DNA, the CDR3 is TGTGCCAGCAGCCCCCTGAGCCGGGCGGAATCACCCCTCCACTTT. This sequence encodes CASSPLSRAESPLHF.

This clone was counted once. The chain has TRBV20-1 and TRBJ2-3, with D hard to call. Per germline, CDR1 DFQATT and CDR2 SNEGSKA (reference sequence). The CDR3 has 11 residues. The V end lost 0 bases, the J end lost 11 bases, and 9 bases lay between the germline ends. CDR3 sequence (DNA): TGCAGTGCTAGAGAGGGTGCAGAGCAGTATTTT. It translates to CSAREGAEQYF.

V is TRBV28 and J is TRBJ1-2, with TRBD1 as a possible D gene (5 bases). Germline assignment: CDR1 MDHEN and CDR2 SYDVKM. CDR3 size: 15 residues. With 4 bases removed from V and 0 bases from J, the gap between germline ends came to 12 bases. CDR3 coding DNA: TGTGCCAGCAGTTCGTTCGGGACGGCTAACTATGGCTACACCTTC. Translated, it gives CASSSFGTANYGYTF.

The rearrangement uses TRBV7-2 and TRBJ2-1; tentatively, D is TRBD1 (7 bases). CDR3 length: 16 amino acids. Trimming shortened V by 5 bases and J by 4 bases, and 18 bases separated the two germline ends. The germline V gene encodes CDR1 SGHTA and CDR2 FQGNSA. The CDR3 nucleotides read TGTGCCAGCAGCCTACCGACTAGGGGGCCTTACAATGAGCAGTTCTTC. As protein: CASSLPTRGPYNEQFF.

The chain uses TRBV25-1 and TRBJ1-4, with a tentative D call TRBD1 (5 bases). CDR1 and CDR2 (germline): MGHDK, SYGVNS. V shed 8 bases and J shed 10 bases, with 8 bases lying between them. The CDR3 runs 10 residues. In DNA, the CDR3 is TGTGCCAGCGGGGACGGAAAACTGTTTTTT. It codes for CASGDGKLFF.

The gene calls are TRBV7-2 and TRBJ1-1; no clear D gene. V lost 5 bases and J lost 4, with 14 bases in between. This CDR3 is built from 14 residues. CDR1 is SGHTA, CDR2 FQGNSA, per germline. The CDR3, as DNA: TGTGCCAGCAGCCTCGGATGGGTGTCCACTGAAGCTTTCTTT. Protein product: CASSLGWVSTEAFF.

This chain uses TRBV6-5 with TRBJ2-7; D is undetermined. Germline V gene lookup returns CDR1 MNHEY and CDR2 SVGAGI. The CDR3 consists of 12 residues. V was cut by 7 bases and J by 7 bases, with 14 bases left in between. Here the CDR3 reads CASTNLPQEQYF. For the CDR3, the DNA is TGTGCCAGCACCAATCTTCCTCAAGAGCAGTACTTC.

The chain recombines TRBV6-5 with TRBJ1-5; a weak D match, TRBD1 (6 bases). V was clipped by 0 bases and J by 2 bases, with 8 bases between them. The length of the CDR3 is 15 residues. Germline-derived CDR1 and CDR2 are MNHEY and SVGAGI. In DNA form, the CDR3 reads TGTGCCAGCAGTTACTCCGGACAGCGCAATCAGCCCCAGCATTTT. Residues: CASSYSGQRNQPQHF.

This chain joins TRBV5-5 and TRBJ1-1; 7 nucleotides line up with TRBD1. The CDR3 consists of 14 residues. Germline trimming cut 0 bases from V and 5 bases from J; bases unmatched to any gene: 4. The V gene's germline CDR1 is SGHKS and CDR2 YYEKEE (reference sequence). The CDR3 DNA reads TGTGCCAGCAGCTTGGCCCAGGGGGGTACTGAAGCTTTCTTT. It translates to CASSLAQGGTEAFF.

This rearrangement joins TRBV19 to TRBJ2-3; TRBD1 aligns across 9 bases. V was clipped by 6 bases and J by 4 bases; unmatched bases: 8. The length of the CDR3 is 15 residues. Germline lookup yields CDR1 LNHDA and CDR2 SQIVND (reference sequence). DNA of the CDR3: TGTGCCAGTAGACTGGGACAGGGTGCGGCAGATACGCAGTATTTT. Amino acid sequence: CASRLGQGAADTQYF.